Listed here are 9 T cell receptor beta chains from one sample, sequenced in a study of Graves' ophthalmopathy and Graves' hyperthyroidism. The authors amplified TCR beta CDR3 regions, and they did so from RNA transcripts for repertoire sequencing. HTBI primers primed a first-round RT-PCR, and a second-round multiplex PCR followed. TCRdb reprocessed the multiplex PCR reads via MiXCR and lists one record per CDR3 protein. Of about 700,000 distinct CDR3 sequences listed, more than 40% are singletons. Sequencing was carried out using peripheral blood. These receptors were obtained from an adult man with Graves' ophthalmopathy.

This clonotype has at least ten counts. The CDR3 sequence: CASSPTMDEKLFF. The CDR3 DNA sequence: TGTGCCAGCAGCCCGACCATGGATGAAAAACTGTTTTTT. This chain links TRBV25-1 with TRBJ1-4; the D is unclear. The V gene's germline CDR1 is MGHDK and CDR2 SYGVNS. The CDR3 loop spans 13 amino acids. V lost 6 bases, J lost 6 bases, and 11 bases lay in between. The full variable domain, with the rest looked up from reference TRBV25-1 and TRBJ1-4, is EADIYQTPRYLVIGTGKKITLECSQTMGHDKMYWYQQDPGMELHLIHYSYGVNSTEKGDLSSESTVSRIRTEHFPLTLESARPSHTSQYLCASSPTMDEKLFFGSGTQLSVL.

As DNA, the CDR3 is TGTGCCACCACGACTAGCGGGAGGGACGAGCAGTACTTC. Its protein is CATTTSGRDEQYF. The chain combines TRBV7-2 with TRBJ2-7; 14 nucleotides match TRBD2. With V trimmed by 10 bases and J by 5 bases, 4 bases remained unmatched. The CDR3 runs to 13 residues. The germline gives CDR1 SGHTA, CDR2 FQGNSA.

Many counts were recorded for this clonotype. The gene calls are TRBV12-3 or TRBV12-4 and TRBJ1-3; no clear D. The CDR3 length is 11 residues. Trimming removed 5 bases from V and 9 bases from J, with 8 bases in between. The CDR3 DNA sequence: TGTGCCAGCAGTCACGAGCGCACCATATATTTT. This codes for CASSHERTIYF.

This clonotype has ten or more counts. This chain uses TRBV19 with TRBJ1-1, with D perhaps matching TRBD1 (6 bases). CDR3 length equals 12 residues. CDR1 and CDR2 from the germline V gene are LNHDA and SQIVND (reference sequence). Trimming took off 6 bases at V and 1 base at J, with 6 bases between the two ends. The CDR3 DNA reads TGTGCCAGTAGGGGGGCGAACACTGAAGCTTTCTTT. Amino acid sequence: CASRGANTEAFF.

V usage is TRBV7-7 and J usage is TRBJ2-7; 11 positions match TRBD2. The tail of the sequence fits TRBJ2-1 better, so the J call may be wrong. The CDR3 runs to 15 residues. In germline, CDR1 is SSHAT, CDR2 FNYEAQ (reference sequence). In nucleotides, the CDR3 is TGTGCCAGCAGCCCCGGGACTAGCGGACACAATGAGCAGTTCTTC. It translates to CASSPGTSGHNEQFF.

This clonotype was found many times. This sequence joins TRBV15 and TRBJ1-2; D unclear. This CDR3 is 13 amino acids long. Trimming stripped 0 bases from V and 6 bases from J, with 8 bases between. The germline gives CDR1 LNHNV, CDR2 YYDKDF (reference sequence). The CDR3 DNA follows: TGTGCCACCAGCAGAGACGGGGATGATGGCTACACCTTC. Amino acid sequence: CATSRDGDDGYTF.

The CDR3 is CSARDQWGTQETQYF. CDR3 sequence (DNA): TGCAGTGCTAGAGATCAGTGGGGGACCCAAGAGACCCAGTACTTC. This chain uses TRBV20-1 with TRBJ2-5; D assignment may be TRBD1 or TRBD2 (5 bases each). CDR3 size: 15 residues. The germline V gene has CDR1 DFQATT and CDR2 SNEGSKA (reference sequence). Trimming removed 0 bases from V and 1 base from J, with 12 bases in between.

This clonotype was seen a few times. The J gene is TRBJ2-5, the V gene TRBV14; D possibly matches TRBD1 or TRBD2 (6 bases each). This CDR3 is 19 amino acids long. Between the trimmed V and J ends, which lost 4 bases and 2 bases, there was a span of 26 bases. Per germline, CDR1 SGHDN and CDR2 FVKESK. The CDR3 region is CASSPVPTGRRGVQETQYF. CDR3 DNA: TGTGCCAGCAGCCCCGTCCCTACGGGGAGAAGGGGGGTACAAGAGACCCAGTACTTC.

The chain recombines TRBV7-8 with TRBJ2-7; tentatively, D is TRBD1 or TRBD2 (6 bases each). Between the trimmed V and J ends, which lost 10 bases and 4 bases, there was a span of 23 bases. The CDR3 extends over 15 amino acids. In germline, CDR1 is SGHVS, CDR2 FQNEAQ. Here the CDR3 DNA reads TGTGCCATCCTCCTAGGGGGGAACTCCTCTTACGAGCAGTACTTC. This codes for CAILLGGNSSYEQYF.